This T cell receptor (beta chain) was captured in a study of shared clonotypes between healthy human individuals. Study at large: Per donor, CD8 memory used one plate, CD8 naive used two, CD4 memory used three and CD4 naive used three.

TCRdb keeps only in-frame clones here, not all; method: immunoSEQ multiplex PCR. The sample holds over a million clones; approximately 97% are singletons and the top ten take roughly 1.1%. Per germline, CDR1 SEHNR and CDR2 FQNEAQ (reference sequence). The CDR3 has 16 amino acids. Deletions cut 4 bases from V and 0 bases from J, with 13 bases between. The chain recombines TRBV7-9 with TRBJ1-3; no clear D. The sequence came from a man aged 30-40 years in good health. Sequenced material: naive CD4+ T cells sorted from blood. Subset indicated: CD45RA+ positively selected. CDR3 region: CASSSREVVSGNTIYF. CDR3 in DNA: TGTGCCAGCAGCTCCCGGGAGGTTGTCTCTGGAAACACCATATATTTT. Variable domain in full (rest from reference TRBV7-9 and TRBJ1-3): DTGVSQNPRHKITKRGQNVTFRCDPISEHNRLYWYRQTLGQGPEFLTYFQNEAQLEKSRLLSDRFSAERPKGSFSTLEIQRTEQGDSAMYLCASSSREVVSGNTIYFGEGSWLTVV.